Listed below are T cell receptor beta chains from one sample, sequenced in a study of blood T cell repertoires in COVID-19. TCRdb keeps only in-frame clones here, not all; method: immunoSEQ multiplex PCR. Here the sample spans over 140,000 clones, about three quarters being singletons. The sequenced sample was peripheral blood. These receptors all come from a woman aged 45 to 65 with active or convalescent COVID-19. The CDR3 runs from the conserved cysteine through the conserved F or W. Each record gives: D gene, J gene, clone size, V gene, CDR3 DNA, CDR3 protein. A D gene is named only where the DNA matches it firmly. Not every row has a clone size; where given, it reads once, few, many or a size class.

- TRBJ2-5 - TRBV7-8 TGTGCCAGCAGCTTAGCGCTCGGGGGTGGGGAGACCCAGTACTTC CASSLALGGGETQYF
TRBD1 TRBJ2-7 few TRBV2 TGTGCCATCCGGGACAGGGGGTACGAGCAGTACTTC CAIRDRGYEQYF
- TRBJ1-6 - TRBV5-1 TGCGCCAGCAGCCAGGACCCCAGGGATTCACCCCTCCACTTT CASSQDPRDSPLHF
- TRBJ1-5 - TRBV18 TGTGCCAGCTCCCCGGATAGCAGCAATCAGCCCCAGCATTTT CASSPDSSNQPQHF
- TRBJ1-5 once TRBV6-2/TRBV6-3 TGTGCCAGCAGTTCCCTCTTGAATCAGCCCCAGCATTTT CASSSLLNQPQHF
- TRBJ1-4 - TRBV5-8 TGTGCCATTACGACGGGGTCTAATGAAAAACTGTTTTTT CAITTGSNEKLFF
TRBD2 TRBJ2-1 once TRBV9 TGTGCCAGCAGCGATGCGGGGGGGCTTAATGAGCAGTTCTTC CASSDAGGLNEQFF
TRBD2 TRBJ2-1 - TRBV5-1 TGCGCCAGCAGCCCGCGACTAGCGGGGGGCTCCTACAATGAGCAGTTCTTC CASSPRLAGGSYNEQFF
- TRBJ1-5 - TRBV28 TGTGCCAGCAGTTTAACGGGGGGGGGACCGGATCAGCCCCAGCATTTT CASSLTGGGPDQPQHF
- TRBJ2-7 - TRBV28 TGTGCCAGCAGTCTACAGGGGGGGGTCTACGAGCAGTACTTC CASSLQGGVYEQYF
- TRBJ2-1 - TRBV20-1 TGCAGTGCTAGTCGCTACAATGAGCAGTTCTTC CSASRYNEQFF
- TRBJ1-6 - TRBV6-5 TGTGCCAGCAGTATGGACAGCTCCTATAATTCACCCCTCCACTTT CASSMDSSYNSPLHF
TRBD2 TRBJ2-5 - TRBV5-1 TGCGCCAGCAGCACGGGACTAGCGGGAGGGTTGGAGACCCAGTACTTC CASSTGLAGGLETQYF
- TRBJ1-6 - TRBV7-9 TGTGCCAGCAGCTTAAAAGCTAATTCACCCCTCCACTTT CASSLKANSPLHF
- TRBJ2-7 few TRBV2 TGTGCCAGCAGGGAACAGGGTCGGTACGAGCAGTACTTC CASREQGRYEQYF
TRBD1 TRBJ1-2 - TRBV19 TGTGCCAGTAGTATGGGACAGGCGGTGGGCTATGGCTACACCTTC CASSMGQAVGYGYTF
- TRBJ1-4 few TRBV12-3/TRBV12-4 TGTGCCAGCAGACGGGGGACTAATGAAAAACTGTTTTTT CASRRGTNEKLFF
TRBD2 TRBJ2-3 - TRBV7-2 TGTGCCAGCAGCGTACTAGCGGGGGGGCCGGATACGCAGTATTTT CASSVLAGGPDTQYF
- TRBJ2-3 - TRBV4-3 TGCGCCAGCAGCCAAGACAAAGATACGCAGTATTTT CASSQDKDTQYF
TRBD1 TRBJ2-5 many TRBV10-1 TGCGCCAGCAGTCACCCGGGACAGGGGGTAGGAGGAGAGACCCAGTACTTC CASSHPGQGVGGETQYF
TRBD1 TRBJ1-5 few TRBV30 TGTGCCGTCTCCCCAGCAGGGGGCCGTAGCAATCAGCCCCAGCATTTT CAVSPAGGRSNQPQHF
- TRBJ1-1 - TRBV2 TGTGCCAGCAGTGCCCCTTGGGGGGGCTTGGGTACTGAAGCTTTCTTT CASSAPWGGLGTEAFF
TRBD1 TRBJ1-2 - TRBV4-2 TGTGCCAGCAGCCACCTCGTGGGACAGGGGGAGAATGGCTACACCTTC CASSHLVGQGENGYTF
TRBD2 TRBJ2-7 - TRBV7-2 TGTGCCAGCACCCCACTAGCGGGGGACGAGCAGTACTTC CASTPLAGDEQYF
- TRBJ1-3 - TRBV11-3 TGTGCCAGCAGCTTAAGCCGAAGCAACACCATATATTTT CASSLSRSNTIYF
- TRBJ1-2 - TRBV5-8 TGTGCCAGCAGCACCTTGGGCCCCTATGGCTACACCTTC CASSTLGPYGYTF
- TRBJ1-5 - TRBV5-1 TGCGCCAGCAGCTTGGGGGCGGGTCAGCCCCAGCATTTT CASSLGAGQPQHF
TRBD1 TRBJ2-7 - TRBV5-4 TGTGCCAGCAGCTTCTCCCCGACAGGGGGCTACGAGCAGTACTTC CASSFSPTGGYEQYF
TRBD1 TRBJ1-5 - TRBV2 TGTGCCAGCAGTCGGGGACAGGAGACTATGTTGATACCCTATCGCGACAATCAGCCCCAGCATTTT CASSRGQETMLIPYRDNQPQHF
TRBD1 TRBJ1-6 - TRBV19 TGTGCCAGTAGGGGAGCCGGGACAGAGAATTCACCCCTCCACTTT CASRGAGTENSPLHF
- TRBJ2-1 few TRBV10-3 TGTGCCATCAGTGAGAAAGGTGGGTGGGCCAATGAGCAGTTCTTC CAISEKGGWANEQFF
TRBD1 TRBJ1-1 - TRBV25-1 TGTGCCAGCAGCCTGGGACAGATGAACACTGAAGCTTTCTTT CASSLGQMNTEAFF
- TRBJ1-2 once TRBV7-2 TGTGCCAGCAGCTTTGACACTAAGGGGTATGGCTACACCTTC CASSFDTKGYGYTF
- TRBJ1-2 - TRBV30 TGTGCCTGGAGTGACTTCTGGGAGGGGGTCGGCTACACCTTC CAWSDFWEGVGYTF
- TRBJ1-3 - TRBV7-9 TGTGCCAGCAGCTCCTGGACAGCCCTCTCTGGAAACACCATATATTTT CASSSWTALSGNTIYF
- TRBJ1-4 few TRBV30 TGTGCCTGGGGAGTAGGAGGACCTGAAAAACTGTTTTTT CAWGVGGPEKLFF
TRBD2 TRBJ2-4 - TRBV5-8 TGTGCCAGCAGCTTGGGGACTAGCGGGAGGTTGAACATTCAGTACTTC CASSLGTSGRLNIQYF
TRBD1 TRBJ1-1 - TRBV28 TGTGCCAGCAGGAAGGGACAGCTGAACACTGAAGCTTTCTTT CASRKGQLNTEAFF
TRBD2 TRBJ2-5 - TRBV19 TGTGCCAGTAGGCCCTCGAGGGAGGGCCTATCTCAAGAGACCCAGTACTTC CASRPSREGLSQETQYF
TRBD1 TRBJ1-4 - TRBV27 TGTGCCAGCAGTGCCCTTTCAGACAGGGGAGGTGAAAAACTGTTTTTT CASSALSDRGGEKLFF
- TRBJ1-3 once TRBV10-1 TGCGCCAGCAGTCCCGGGAGTTTATCTGGAAACACCATATATTTT CASSPGSLSGNTIYF
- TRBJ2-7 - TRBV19 TGTGCCAGTAGTATCGACAGGTTCTCCTACGAGCAGTACTTC CASSIDRFSYEQYF
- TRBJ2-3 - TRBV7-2 TGTGCCAGCAGCTTAGATAGCGGCGTCTACACAGATACGCAGTATTTT CASSLDSGVYTDTQYF
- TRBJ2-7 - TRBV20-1 TGCAGTGCTAGTTCAATGGGAGGATACGAGCAGTACTTC CSASSMGGYEQYF
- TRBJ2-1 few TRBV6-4 TGTGCCAGCAGTGATGGACTGTACAATGAGCAGTTCTTC CASSDGLYNEQFF
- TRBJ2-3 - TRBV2 TGTGCCAGCACTAGCACAGATACGCAGTATTTT CASTSTDTQYF
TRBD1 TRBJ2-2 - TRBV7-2 TGTGCCAGCAGCCTGAGGACAGGGCCAAACACCGGGGAGCTGTTTTTT CASSLRTGPNTGELFF
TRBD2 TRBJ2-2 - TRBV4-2 TGTGCCAGCAGCCGAGCGGGAGACTCTGGCTACGGGGAGCTGTTTTTT CASSRAGDSGYGELFF
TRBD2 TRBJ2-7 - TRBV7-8 TGTGCCAGCAGCTTAGACGGGACTACTCGAAGGGACTTC CASSLDGTTRRDF
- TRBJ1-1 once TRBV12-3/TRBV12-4 TGTGCCAGCAGCCTTGGAGGGAACACTGAAGCTTTCTTT CASSLGGNTEAFF
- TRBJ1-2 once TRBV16 TGTGCCAGCAGCCTACAGGGTGACTATGGCTACACCTTC CASSLQGDYGYTF
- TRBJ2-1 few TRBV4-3 TGCGCCAGCAGCCTATCGAGTGGGCCTTACAATGAGCAGTTCTTC CASSLSSGPYNEQFF
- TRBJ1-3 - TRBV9 TGTGCCAGCAGCCCCGGGTTCGGGAACACCATATATTTT CASSPGFGNTIYF